These 27 T cell receptor beta chains were all obtained from the same sample, sequenced in a study of T-cell reconstitution after alpha-beta-depleted transplantation in children. Unique molecular identifiers were built into the TCRbeta library. From the PCR reads, TCRdb called clonotypes with MiXCR, one entry per CDR3 protein. The data show roughly 120,000 distinct CDR3 sequences, about 9.4% seen once. The sequenced sample was PBMCs, obtained before TCRalphabeta/CD19-depleted stem cell transplant. The receptors stem from a boy aged 2-9 years with acute lymphoblastic leukemia, due to receive a stem cell transplant.

This clonotype was observed many times. The V and J genes are TRBV5-1 and TRBJ2-7, with 11 positions matching TRBD1. Trimming cost V 0 bases and J 0 bases; bases outside gene matches: 5. Germline V gene data show CDR1 as SGHRS and CDR2 as YFSETQ. This CDR3 has 17 residues. The CDR3 reads CASSLGSGQGASYEQYF. CDR3 in DNA: TGCGCCAGCAGCTTGGGGAGTGGACAGGGGGCCTCCTACGAGCAGTACTTC.

The table lists this clonotype with many counts. This chain joins TRBV6-5 and TRBJ1-1, with a weak D call TRBD1 (5 bases). This CDR3 has 16 residues. Germline V gene data show CDR1 as MNHEY and CDR2 as SVGAGI. The V and J ends lost 6 bases and 3 bases respectively, with 20 bases between them. CDR3 sequence reads: CASRYRPGVPDTEAFF. CDR3 nucleotide sequence: TGTGCCAGCAGGTACCGGCCGGGGGTACCGGACACTGAAGCTTTCTTT.

Here the CDR3 DNA reads TGTGCCAGCAGTTACAGCGGCAGGGTTAACTATGGCTACACCTTC. It encodes CASSYSGRVNYGYTF. The chain links TRBV6-5 to TRBJ1-2, with D perhaps TRBD1 (5 bases). This CDR3 comprises 15 residues. Trimming left V 2 bases short and J 1 base short, with 11 bases between. Germline CDR1 MNHEY, CDR2 SVGAGI.

The genes are TRBV15 and TRBJ2-3; TRBD2 matches at 11 bases. There are 16 residues in the CDR3. V lost 3 bases to trimming and J lost 5 bases; unmatched junction nucleotides: 7. The germline V gene has CDR1 LNHNV and CDR2 YYDKDF (reference sequence). Here the CDR3 reads CATSSLAGGGRDTQYF. In nucleotides, the CDR3 is TGTGCCACCAGCAGCCTAGCGGGGGGAGGGAGAGATACGCAGTATTTT.

V is TRBV6-1 and J is TRBJ2-7; D is unclear. The CDR3 sequence is 13 residues long. Trimming removed 8 bases at V and 4 bases at J, with 15 bases between. CDR1 and CDR2 from the germline V gene are MNHNS and SASEGT. CDR3 amino acids: CASAPPPAYEQYF. CDR3 nucleotides: TGTGCCAGCGCCCCACCTCCCGCGTACGAGCAGTACTTC.

The rearrangement joins TRBV3-1 to TRBJ1-2, with 7 bases matching TRBD1. This CDR3 region has 15 residues. The trim removed 11 bases at V and 1 base at J, leaving 13 bases unmatched. Germline lookup yields CDR1 LGHDT and CDR2 YNNKEL (reference sequence). CDR3 residues: CASCLKGAFNYGYTF. DNA for the CDR3: TGTGCCTCCTGTTTAAAGGGGGCTTTTAACTATGGCTACACCTTC.

This clonotype has just a few counts. The chain links TRBV5-1 to TRBJ1-2; no clear D gene. The CDR3 extends over 16 amino acids. The germline V and J ends were trimmed by 1 base and 2 bases, with 15 bases remaining between them. From germline, CDR1 is SGHRS and CDR2 YFSETQ. CDR3 sequence: CASSLMAQGSNYGYTF. CDR3 coding DNA: TGCGCCAGCAGCTTGATGGCACAAGGTTCAAACTATGGCTACACCTTC.

The V call is TRBV5-5, the J call TRBJ2-7, with 8 bases identical to TRBD2. This CDR3 contains 13 residues. V shed 4 bases, J shed 3 bases, and the junction held 3 bases outside the gene matches. Germline-derived CDR1 and CDR2 are SGHKS and YYEKEE (reference sequence). DNA of the CDR3: TGTGCCAGCAGCCGACTAGCGTACTACGAGCAGTACTTC. Translated: CASSRLAYYEQYF.

This clonotype has only a few counts. The chain links TRBV20-1 to TRBJ1-4, with D tentatively TRBD1 (5 bases). V gave up 6 bases and J gave up 4 bases, with 18 bases separating them. The CDR3 extends over 15 amino acids. The germline CDR1 and CDR2 sequences are DFQATT and SNEGSKA (reference sequence). The CDR3, as DNA: TGCAGTGCCAACGGGGCAGCCCCCTATAATGAAAAACTGTTTTTT. Protein sequence: CSANGAAPYNEKLFF.

This clonotype was recorded a few times. V gene TRBV29-1 combines with J gene TRBJ2-7; D is possibly TRBD1 or TRBD2 (5 bases each). The CDR3 spans 14 residues. The germline CDR1 and CDR2 sequences are SQVTM and ANQGSEA. The V end lost 5 bases, the J end lost 0 bases, and 14 bases lay between the germline ends. CDR3 amino acids: CSVSGTLGSYEQYF. Written as DNA, the CDR3 is TGCAGCGTTTCCGGGACCCTAGGCTCCTACGAGCAGTACTTC.

This chain connects TRBV18 to TRBJ2-5, with 9 bases aligning to TRBD2. Germline CDR1 and CDR2: KGHSH and LQKENI. J gave up 3 bases and V 6 bases, and 5 bases lay outside the gene matches. CDR3 length equals 14 residues. The CDR3 coding sequence is TGTGCCAGCTCCCAGGGACTAGCCAAAGAGACCCAGTACTTC. Protein product: CASSQGLAKETQYF.

This clonotype was seen ten or more times. DNA for the CDR3: TGTGCCAGCAGCGATTTAGGCGGGAGGGCTTTAGAGACCCAGTACTTC. Encoded protein: CASSDLGGRALETQYF. V usage is TRBV3-1 and J usage is TRBJ2-5; 9 bases are a match to TRBD2. The germline CDR1 and CDR2 sequences are LGHDT and YNNKEL (reference sequence). V was pared by 5 bases and J by 4 bases, with 11 bases of the junction left unmatched. The CDR3 consists of 16 residues.

This clonotype appeared a few times. This chain links TRBV7-3 with TRBJ2-1; 7 positions match TRBD2. The CDR3 runs 14 residues. J lost 6 bases, V lost 4 bases, and 6 bases had no gene match. Germline values: CDR1 SGHTA, CDR2 FQGTGA. The CDR3 spells CASSSRTSSNEQFF. The DNA for the CDR3 is TGTGCCAGCAGCTCACGGACTAGTAGCAATGAGCAGTTCTTC. The full variable domain, with the rest looked up from reference TRBV7-3 and TRBJ2-1, is GAGVSQTPSNKVTEKGKYVELRCDPISGHTALYWYRQSLGQGPEFLIYFQGTGAADDSGLPNDRFFAVRPEGSVSTLKIQRTERGDSAVYLCASSSRTSSNEQFFGPGTRLTVL.

The chain links TRBV27 to TRBJ2-1; D uncertain. Looked up from germline, CDR1 is MNHEY and CDR2 is SMNVEV (reference sequence). The V gene lost 7 bases and the J gene lost 6 bases, with 19 bases spanning the gap. This CDR3 is built from 15 residues. This CDR3 reads CASTHRPLSLNEQFF. In nucleotides, the CDR3 is TGTGCCAGCACCCATAGGCCCCTCTCTCTCAATGAGCAGTTCTTC.

This clonotype was counted at least ten times. This chain links TRBV12-3 or TRBV12-4 with TRBJ1-1; maybe TRBD1 (6 bases). V was cut by 7 bases and J by 5 bases, with 14 bases left in between. The CDR3 has 13 residues. CDR3 coding DNA: TGTGCCAGCACGAGGGGGGTACGTACTGAAGCTTTCTTT. As protein: CASTRGVRTEAFF.

The rearrangement links TRBV20-1 to TRBJ2-7; D is undetermined. Germline CDR1 and CDR2: DFQATT and SNEGSKA (reference sequence). The CDR3 is 11 residues long. V lost 2 bases to trimming and J lost 6 bases, with 8 bases between them. The CDR3 here is CSARQGSEQYF. CDR3 sequence (DNA): TGCAGTGCTAGACAAGGCAGCGAGCAGTACTTC.

The chain couples TRBV28 to TRBJ2-1; the D gene is possibly TRBD1 (6 bases). The CDR3 has 15 amino acids. Trimming removed 6 bases at V and 12 bases at J, with 24 bases between. Germline loops: CDR1 MDHEN, CDR2 SYDVKM. The CDR3 loop reads CASSRHRDPLRSQFF. The CDR3 bases are TGTGCCAGCAGCCGACACAGGGACCCATTGAGGTCGCAGTTCTTC.

This clonotype was observed a few times. The chain couples TRBV6-5 to TRBJ2-1; D is unclear. The germline gives CDR1 MNHEY, CDR2 SVGAGI. V lost 7 bases and J lost 5, with 6 bases in between. CDR3 length: 11 amino acids. CDR3 bases: TGTGCCAGCACCCTTAACAATGAGCAGTTCTTC. Amino acids: CASTLNNEQFF.

The chain recombines TRBV20-1 with TRBJ2-5, with 12 bases lining up with TRBD1. The CDR3 contains 14 residues. CDR1 and CDR2 from the germline V gene are DFQATT and SNEGSKA (reference sequence). The CDR3: CSLRGQGAGETQYF. CDR3 DNA: TGCAGCCTCCGGGGACAGGGGGCTGGTGAGACCCAGTACTTC.

This clonotype has a count of ten or more. The chain recombines TRBV12-3 or TRBV12-4 with TRBJ2-7; 10 bases match TRBD2. Trimming at V came to 8 bases and at J to 9 bases, leaving 13 bases not matched to a gene. There are 14 residues in the CDR3. CDR3 sequence (DNA): TGTGCCAGCCGACCTGGGCTAGCGGGAGAACTGCAGTACTTC. It codes for CASRPGLAGELQYF.

DNA for the CDR3: TGTGCCAGCAGAGAGGGGCTAGGCTCCTACGAGCAGTACTTC. Translating gives CASREGLGSYEQYF. The chain recombines TRBV2 with TRBJ2-7; the D gene could be TRBD1 or TRBD2 (5 bases each). The CDR3 sequence is 14 residues long. Per germline, CDR1 SNHLY and CDR2 FYNNEI. V lost 6 bases to trimming and J lost 0 bases, with 12 bases between them.

The chain is built from TRBV7-9 and TRBJ2-1, with a possible D match to TRBD2 (6 bases). The CDR3 is 15 residues long. Trimming left V 2 bases short and J 5 bases short, with 13 bases between. Per germline, CDR1 SEHNR and CDR2 FQNEAQ (reference sequence). The CDR3 spells CASSLLGGRNNEQFF. The CDR3 DNA follows: TGTGCCAGCAGCTTACTCGGGGGACGGAACAATGAGCAGTTCTTC.

This clonotype has ten or more counts. The J gene is TRBJ2-7, the V gene TRBV6-5, with D possibly matching TRBD1 (5 bases). Germline loops: CDR1 MNHEY, CDR2 SVGAGI. The CDR3 has 13 amino acids. Trimming took off 0 bases at V and 6 bases at J, with 9 bases between the two ends. The CDR3 protein is CASSYSKGREQYF. The DNA for the CDR3 is TGTGCCAGCAGTTACTCCAAGGGGCGCGAGCAGTACTTC.

At least ten counts were recorded for this clonotype. The chain is built from TRBV5-1 and TRBJ2-7, with 7 positions matching TRBD1. Looked up from germline, CDR1 is SGHRS and CDR2 is YFSETQ. The J segment lost 2 bases and the V segment lost 3 bases, leaving 5 bases of the junction unmatched. This CDR3 is built from 14 residues. CDR3 bases: TGCGCCAGCAGCTCGACAGGGTCCGCCTACGAGCAGTACTTC. Protein: CASSSTGSAYEQYF.

There are many counts of this clonotype. V gene TRBV20-1 combines with J gene TRBJ1-2, with 7 bases that match TRBD1. The trim removed 4 bases at V and 4 bases at J, leaving 12 bases unmatched. The CDR3 loop spans 15 amino acids. Germline lookup yields CDR1 DFQATT and CDR2 SNEGSKA (reference sequence). The CDR3 region is CSAKPTLGGIYGYTF. DNA of the CDR3: TGCAGTGCTAAACCCACCCTAGGGGGCATCTATGGCTACACCTTC.

The chain has TRBV20-1 and TRBJ2-7, with a tentative D call TRBD1 (6 bases). Germline values: CDR1 DFQATT, CDR2 SNEGSKA (reference sequence). The CDR3 extends over 13 amino acids. Trimming shortened V by 6 bases and J by 6 bases, and 18 bases separated the two germline ends. CDR3 coding DNA: TGCAGTGCGTTCGGGACACCGAGCGGCGAGCAGTACTTC. Its protein is CSAFGTPSGEQYF.

A few counts support this clonotype. The J gene is TRBJ2-3, the V gene TRBV7-3; TRBD2 matches at 10 bases. Per germline, CDR1 SGHTA and CDR2 FQGTGA. CDR3 length equals 16 residues. Losses at the gene ends were 5 bases for V and 1 base for J; bases not matched to a gene: 6. The CDR3 coding sequence is TGTGCCAGCAGCCCAGCCGGGACTAGCGGCACAGATACGCAGTATTTT. It yields the protein CASSPAGTSGTDTQYF.